This record looks at one TCR beta chain sequence and its context. With 0 bases clipped from V and 6 bases from J, the junction kept 1 base outside the gene matches. Germline CDR1 is SGHRS and CDR2 is YFSETQ. This CDR3 spans 14 amino acids. The source of the sample is a study of cytomegalovirus exposure and HLA in healthy donors. Primers: 60 Vbeta forward and 13 Jbeta reverse. The protocol was immunoSEQ multiplex PCR, while the TCRdb copy is restricted to in-frame clones and leaves out a portion. The sample has around 64,000 clones; the top ten hold 2% to 3%. The clonotype was recovered from a female donor in good health and CMV-seropositive. The sample taken for sequencing was PBMCs. This chain links TRBV5-1 with TRBJ1-2, with TRBD1 matching over 11 bases. The CDR3 here is CASSLGTGGDGYTF. The CDR3 DNA reads TGCGCCAGCAGCTTGGGGACAGGGGGCGATGGCTACACCTTC.